These 21 T cell receptor beta chains share one sample of origin, sequenced in a study of identifying expanded T cells in peripheral blood (dated by TCRdb to about 2019). Libraries were prepared through the immunoSEQ multiplex PCR assay. TCRdb limited this immuneACCESS table to in-frame rearrangements with V and J called. A share of clones is missing; checked studies link under half to unresolved V genes, and the rest is unexplained. This sample comprises 120,000 or so clones, over 65% of them detected only once. The top ten clonotypes cover roughly 3.3% of the sample. The sequenced sample consisted of blood. These receptors were taken from a person between 18 and 75 years old in good health.

This chain connects TRBV28 to TRBJ1-2; tentatively, D is TRBD1 (6 bases). This CDR3 comprises 14 residues. V was clipped by 5 bases and J by 7 bases, with 17 bases between them. Per germline, CDR1 MDHEN and CDR2 SYDVKM. The CDR3 region has the DNA TGTGCCAGCAGTACTCAAGCCAGGGGAGCTGGCTACACCTTC. Protein: CASSTQARGAGYTF.

The CDR3 sequence: CASSLEVTGSYGYTF. The CDR3 nucleotides are TGTGCCAGCAGCTTGGAGGTGACAGGGAGCTATGGCTACACCTTC. The V call is TRBV5-6, the J call TRBJ1-2; 7 positions agree with TRBD1. Trimming cost V 0 bases and J 4 bases; bases outside gene matches: 6. Per the germline V gene, CDR1 is SGHDT and CDR2 is YYEEEE. The CDR3 runs to 15 residues.

V and J are TRBV19 and TRBJ2-7; 8 bases line up with TRBD1. Germline loops: CDR1 LNHDA, CDR2 SQIVND (reference sequence). The CDR3 extends over 13 amino acids. With V trimmed by 10 bases and J by 6 bases, 11 bases remained unmatched. CDR3 protein: CATAGQETLEQYF. The CDR3 DNA reads as TGTGCCACCGCGGGACAGGAGACTCTCGAGCAGTACTTC.

This sequence joins TRBV4-1 and TRBJ1-2, with no clear D. The germline gives CDR1 MGHRA, CDR2 YSYEKL. The germline V and J ends were trimmed by 4 bases and 4 bases, with 19 bases remaining between them. This CDR3 is 16 amino acids long. CDR3 sequence: CASSREGIGMSYGYTF. The CDR3 nucleotides read TGCGCCAGCAGCCGGGAAGGGATTGGTATGAGCTATGGCTACACCTTC.

The chain links TRBV4-3 to TRBJ1-3, with 9 bases lining up with TRBD1. The germline CDR1 and CDR2 sequences are LGHNA and YSLEER. Unmatched junction bases numbered 3, after V lost 3 bases and J lost 0 bases. CDR3 length equals 16 residues. This CDR3 is CASSQGTGSSGNTIYF. The CDR3 nucleotides read TGCGCCAGCAGCCAGGGGACAGGGAGCTCTGGAAACACCATATATTTT.

The CDR3 DNA reads as TGTGCCACCAGCAGAGAGAAGGGGGGTTGGACTGAAGCTTTCTTT. Translation gives CATSREKGGWTEAFF. V and J are TRBV15 and TRBJ1-1; D is perhaps TRBD1 (6 bases). The length of the CDR3 is 15 residues. CDR1 is LNHNV and CDR2 is YYDKDF in the germline V gene (reference sequence). V dropped 0 bases and J dropped 5 bases, with 13 bases sitting between them.

V gene TRBV6-5 combines with J gene TRBJ1-2, with a tentative D call TRBD1 (5 bases). Trimming took 3 bases from V and 0 from J, leaving 8 bases between them. Germline V gene lookup returns CDR1 MNHEY and CDR2 SVGAGI. CDR3 length equals 14 residues. CDR3 loop: CASSYSGANYGYTF. The CDR3 nucleotides are TGTGCCAGCAGTTATTCGGGGGCTAACTATGGCTACACCTTC.

The chain carries TRBV19 and TRBJ2-5; D is perhaps TRBD2 (6 bases). CDR1 and CDR2 from the germline V gene are LNHDA and SQIVND (reference sequence). This CDR3 spans 15 amino acids. V gave up 4 bases and J gave up 5 bases, with 17 bases separating them. Written as DNA, the CDR3 is TGTGCCAGTAGTACCACACTTTCTGGGGGGGAGACCCAGTACTTC. Its translation: CASSTTLSGGETQYF.

This clone has just one count. The CDR3 sequence is CASSFGLDYGYTF. Written as DNA, the CDR3 is TGTGCCAGCAGCTTTGGATTGGACTATGGCTACACCTTC. V and J are TRBV5-6 and TRBJ1-2; D gene unclear. This CDR3 is built from 13 residues. The V end was cut by 2 bases, the J end by 3 bases, with 8 bases between. CDR1 and CDR2 from the germline V gene are SGHDT and YYEEEE.

This clone has only one observation. The chain uses TRBV7-2 and TRBJ1-2; TRBD1 is a possible D gene (5 bases). The CDR3 loop spans 15 amino acids. V was cut by 5 bases and J by 6 bases, with 19 bases left in between. Germline V gene sequence: CDR1 SGHTA, CDR2 FQGNSA. DNA of the CDR3: TGTGCCAGCAGCCACTACGATTGGGGGGGAGATGGCTACACCTTC. Amino acid sequence: CASSHYDWGGDGYTF.

The chain uses TRBV4-1 and TRBJ2-3; D perhaps matches TRBD2 (5 bases). V was trimmed by 1 base and J by 0 bases, leaving 14 bases between them. The CDR3 is 17 amino acids. Germline-derived CDR1 and CDR2 are MGHRA and YSYEKL. Here the CDR3 reads CASSQVPGIPSTDTQYF. The CDR3 nucleotides are TGCGCCAGCAGCCAAGTCCCGGGGATCCCTAGCACAGATACGCAGTATTTT.

The CDR3 sequence is CAISVGPRGAEAFF. The CDR3 DNA sequence: TGTGCCATCAGTGTAGGACCTCGGGGGGCTGAAGCTTTCTTT. The gene calls are TRBV10-3 and TRBJ1-1, with D maybe TRBD1 (5 bases). Trimming stripped 4 bases from V and 6 bases from J, with 15 bases between. The CDR3 has 14 residues. Germline V CDR1 and CDR2: ENHRY, SYGVKD.

This clone has more than one count but fewer than ten. CDR3 sequence: CASSNGHYEQYF. CDR3 sequence (DNA): TGTGCCAGTAGTAACGGTCATTACGAGCAGTACTTC. The chain joins TRBV19 to TRBJ2-7; D unclear. V lost 4 bases to trimming and J lost 4 bases, with 8 bases between them. Looked up from germline, CDR1 is LNHDA and CDR2 is SQIVND (reference sequence). The CDR3 consists of 12 residues.

The V and J genes are TRBV7-6 and TRBJ1-3, with 8 bases fitting TRBD1. Trimming cost V 5 bases and J 8 bases; bases outside gene matches: 8. This CDR3 contains 14 residues. Germline V CDR1 and CDR2: SGHVS, FNYEAQ. For the CDR3, the DNA is TGTGCCAGCAGCCCCGACAGGGGACTATACACCATATATTTT. Translated, it gives CASSPDRGLYTIYF.

V and J are TRBV7-2 and TRBJ2-5; perhaps D is TRBD1 or TRBD2 (6 bases each). Germline V CDR1 and CDR2: SGHTA, FQGNSA. The CDR3 sequence is 16 residues long. With 2 bases removed from V and 1 base from J, the gap between germline ends came to 14 bases. The CDR3 nucleotides read TGTGCCAGCAGCTTATCCACGGGGGCCTTCCAAGAGACCCAGTACTTC. This encodes CASSLSTGAFQETQYF.

This clone was found a few times. This chain's CDR3 is CASSKVGRGHSPLHF. The CDR3 region has the DNA TGTGCCAGCAGCAAAGTAGGCAGGGGGCACTCACCCCTCCACTTT. The V gene is TRBV21-1, the J gene TRBJ1-6; no DNA check was done on the table's D call, TRBD1. TRBV21-1 has pseudogene status. CDR3 length: 15 residues.

This chain uses TRBV18 with TRBJ1-1; TRBD1 might be the D (5 bases). V was clipped by 8 bases and J by 4 bases, with 20 bases between them. In germline, CDR1 is KGHSH, CDR2 LQKENI. This CDR3 is 15 amino acids long. The CDR3 bases are TGTGCCAGCACGGAGGGCTCGAGGGGAGGCACTGAAGCTTTCTTT. It encodes CASTEGSRGGTEAFF.

The gene calls are TRBV10-2 and TRBJ2-3, with D tentatively TRBD2 (6 bases). Trimming removed 3 bases at V and 1 base at J, with 20 bases between. Germline assignment: CDR1 WSHSY and CDR2 SAAADI. This CDR3 is 18 amino acids long. CDR3 DNA: TGCGCCAGCAGTGACCCCCGTCCGATGAGCGGGCGCACAGATACGCAGTATTTT. Protein product: CASSDPRPMSGRTDTQYF.

This clone was observed a few times. The V and J genes are TRBV7-6 and TRBJ1-2, with D possibly matching TRBD1 (6 bases). The V end lost 8 bases, the J end lost 3 bases, and 13 bases lay between the germline ends. CDR1 SGHVS and CDR2 FNYEAQ come from the germline V gene. This CDR3 spans 13 amino acids. CDR3 coding DNA: TGTGCCAGCGGCAGGGGAGGAGACTATGGCTACACCTTC. Translation: CASGRGGDYGYTF.

V is TRBV25-1 and J is TRBJ1-1; unclear D gene. Trimming stripped 0 bases from V and 3 bases from J, with 11 bases between. Germline V gene sequence: CDR1 MGHDK, CDR2 SYGVNS. The CDR3 totals 15 residues. Here the CDR3 DNA reads TGTGCCAGCAGTGAATATAAGGAGAGGGACACTGAAGCTTTCTTT. This translates into CASSEYKERDTEAFF.

This clone has only one observation. The rearrangement joins TRBV11-1 to TRBJ1-1; 8 bases fit TRBD1. J was trimmed by 1 base and V by 2 bases; bases with no gene match: 6. Looked up from germline, CDR1 is SGHAT and CDR2 is FQDESV (reference sequence). The CDR3 loop spans 16 amino acids. Here the CDR3 reads CASSLSSGTGNTEAFF. CDR3 DNA: TGTGCCAGCAGCTTAAGTTCCGGGACAGGGAACACTGAAGCTTTCTTT.